The rows below give T cell receptor beta chains drawn from one sample of a study of patients and donors after allogeneic stem cell transplantation. TCRdb reanalysed the RT-PCR reads using MiXCR and keeps one entry per CDR3 protein. The profile shows around 82,000 distinct CDR3 sequences, around 5% of them singletons. Source material: blood, either unsorted or a sorted T cell fraction (not recorded which). The source is a human donor who was either an allogeneic HSCT recipient or a stem cell or donor lymphocyte infusion donor (not recorded which). It is not recorded whose cells these are; they may come from a transplant donor. The CDR3 runs from the conserved cysteine through the conserved F or W. Expanded clones get a size class; other rows say once, few or many, or leave the size out.

j_call v_call clone_size cdr3_aa
TRBJ1-1 TRBV11-2 NA CASSLGVVGKAFF
TRBJ1-4 TRBV29-1 many CSGCDSGEKLFF
TRBJ2-1 TRBV4-1 many CASSQSKGLEQFF
TRBJ1-1 TRBV3-1 many CASSPYGTGEAFF
TRBJ2-3 TRBV6-1 few CASSVLRPGVPGDTQYF
TRBJ1-1 TRBV13 few CASSLDGENTEAFF
TRBJ1-1 TRBV28 many CASSFFGRAGGTEAFF
TRBJ2-1 TRBV30 few CAWSLTGFEQFF
TRBJ2-7 TRBV19 NA CASSPDPGPNYEQYF
TRBJ2-1 TRBV5-6 many CASSLVRGYNEQFF
TRBJ2-7 TRBV4-1 many CASSQVGTGRHEQYF
TRBJ2-7 TRBV7-9 few CASSISFRGEQYF
TRBJ2-1 TRBV5-1 many CASNLQGANEQFF
TRBJ2-1 TRBV20-1 many CSAPLAGVHNEQFF
TRBJ1-5 TRBV6-1 few CASRLYTGQGGNQPQHF
TRBJ2-2 TRBV4-2 many CASSPRTGGAYTGELFF
TRBJ1-1 TRBV12-3/TRBV12-4 many CASSTGALNTEAFF
TRBJ2-5 TRBV27 many CASSSTGVWETQYF
TRBJ2-1 TRBV20-1 many CSASPLGLAVDNEQFF
TRBJ2-3 TRBV12-3/TRBV12-4 many CASRGLAGVMGTSTDTQYF
TRBJ1-5 TRBV19 few CASSIGQKAYSNQPQHF
TRBJ2-3 TRBV28 many CASSLASGSPTDTQYF
TRBJ1-4 TRBV6-5 many CASSLRAATNEKLFF
TRBJ2-2 TRBV12-3/TRBV12-4 many CASGTGFTGELFF
TRBJ2-2 TRBV12-5 many CASGLGGLRHGELFF
TRBJ2-3 TRBV20-1 many CSAPTGTSTDTQYF
TRBJ2-1 TRBV20-1 NA CSARVVGGDQYNEQFF
TRBJ2-7 TRBV28 many CASRPTFYEQYF
TRBJ2-1 TRBV19 few CASSIDRGLAGGPRHEQFF
TRBJ2-3 TRBV7-3 NA CASSPYAGADTQYF
TRBJ1-2 TRBV18 few CASSPTRGYYGYTF
TRBJ2-3 TRBV28 many CASSWSGGPSDTQYF
TRBJ2-5 TRBV11-1 many CASSLGISGRLQETQYF
TRBJ2-7 TRBV28 many CASSPPGRTDYEQYF
TRBJ2-7 TRBV5-8 many CASSFKGTAFYEQYF
TRBJ2-5 TRBV7-2 many CASSLVAGGQETQYF
TRBJ2-1 TRBV6-1 many CASSEAYGLRFF
TRBJ2-5 TRBV5-4 many CASSLKLAQETQYF
TRBJ2-4 TRBV7-9 NA CASSRFRGLTKNIQYF
TRBJ1-2 TRBV7-2 many CASSPDRGLRGYTF
TRBJ1-3 TRBV6-2/TRBV6-3 many CASSLGQRGNTIYF
TRBJ1-5 TRBV2 many CASSELQNNQPQHF
TRBJ1-1 TRBV5-4 few CASRQDFTNTEAFF
TRBJ2-1 TRBV20-1 many CSARAGRGGSYNEQFF
TRBJ1-5 TRBV10-3 few CATKGDPGDQPQHF
TRBJ2-5 TRBV20-1 NA CSAQRGPRETQYF
TRBJ2-5 TRBV20-1 many CSAASGGNRETQYF
TRBJ2-7 TRBV12-3/TRBV12-4 many CASSLSGSQIPYEQYF